Below are 5 T cell receptor beta chains sequenced from a single sample in a study of blood T cell repertoires in COVID-19. Sequencing was performed with immunoSEQ multiplex PCR; in TCRdb, only in-frame clones are kept and a portion is missing. The sample has roughly 280,000 clones; approximately 85% are singletons. Sequenced input: peripheral blood. These receptors were collected from an older woman with acute or convalescent COVID-19.

The genes are TRBV7-2 and TRBJ1-2; tentative D call: TRBD1 (6 bases). Germline CDR1 reads SGHTA; CDR2 reads FQGNSA. V shed 4 bases and J shed 1 base, with 16 bases lying between them. The CDR3 extends over 16 amino acids. CDR3: CASSSRDNLRNYGYTF. The CDR3 region has the DNA TGTGCCAGCAGCTCCCGGGACAACCTTCGTAACTATGGCTACACCTTC.

The rearrangement joins TRBV11-3 to TRBJ2-3; D not resolved. This CDR3 has 13 amino acids. V was trimmed by 5 bases and J by 7 bases, leaving 13 bases between them. Germline lookup yields CDR1 SGHNT and CDR2 YENEEA. DNA of the CDR3: TGTGCCAGCAGCCCCAAAACTTCGAATACGCAGTATTTT. Translation: CASSPKTSNTQYF.

V is TRBV14 and J is TRBJ2-5; D is uncertain. Trimming took off 4 bases at V and 5 bases at J, with 11 bases between the two ends. This CDR3 comprises 13 residues. Germline CDR1 is SGHDN and CDR2 is FVKESK. The CDR3: CASSRTVRETQYF. CDR3 nucleotides: TGTGCCAGCAGCCGAACGGTGCGGGAGACCCAGTACTTC. Drawing the rest from reference TRBV14 and TRBJ2-5, the complete variable domain is EAGVTQFPSHSVIEKGQTVTLRCDPISGHDNLYWYRRVMGKEIKFLLHFVKESKQDESGMPNNRFLAERTGGTYSTLKVQPAELEDSGVYFCASSRTVRETQYFGPGTRLLVL.

The CDR3 sequence is CASSPDRANSPLHF. The DNA for the CDR3 is TGTGCCAGCAGCCCGGACAGGGCTAATTCACCCCTCCACTTT. This chain links TRBV7-9 with TRBJ1-6, with 8 bases that match TRBD1. Per the germline V gene, CDR1 is SEHNR and CDR2 is FQNEAQ (reference sequence). The CDR3 length is 14 residues. V dropped 5 bases and J dropped 6; count of bases not matched to a gene: 3.

The rearrangement uses TRBV29-1 and TRBJ2-3; the D gene is possibly TRBD2 (5 bases). The length of the CDR3 is 14 residues. V was shortened by 4 bases and J by 2 bases, with 13 bases between the two germline ends. CDR1 SQVTM and CDR2 ANQGSEA come from the germline V gene. In DNA form, the CDR3 reads TGCAGCGTTGGGCAGCGGTCCCCCACAGATACGCAGTATTTT. Its protein product is CSVGQRSPTDTQYF.